One sample yielded the 11 T cell receptor beta chains listed below, sequenced in a study of CD8+CD57+ T cells in acquired aplastic anemia. The template for TCR beta VDJ and CDR3 sequence profiling was genomic DNA. TCRdb re-called the reads through MiXCR, storing one row per CDR3 protein. The repertoire holds 250,000 to 300,000 distinct CDR3 sequences, with roughly half as singletons. Sequenced material: sorted CD4+, CD8+, or CD8+CD57+ T cells (not recorded which) from PBMCs. Source of these receptors: a human donor with severe aplastic anemia or a healthy control (not recorded which).

The gene calls are TRBV5-1 and TRBJ2-7, with TRBD2 identical over 7 bases. This CDR3 region has 15 residues. The germline V gene encodes CDR1 SGHRS and CDR2 YFSETQ. Trimming took 6 bases from V and 4 from J; bases not matched to a gene: 13. The DNA for the CDR3 is TGCGCCAGCACCCCTAAGGACCAGGGAGGGTACGAGCAGTACTTC. Translating it yields CASTPKDQGGYEQYF.

The chain employs TRBV20-1 and TRBJ1-1, with TRBD1 matching 9 bases. The ends lost 6 bases at V and 4 bases at J; junction bases unmatched: 15. The CDR3 loop spans 16 amino acids. The germline V gene has CDR1 DFQATT and CDR2 SNEGSKA (reference sequence). The CDR3 region has the DNA TGCAGTGCCGCTCTAACCCACAGGGGGCTGGCCACTGAAGCTTTCTTT. Its translation: CSAALTHRGLATEAFF.

The CDR3 DNA is TGTGCCAGCAGCCCGCAGGTGTTCGATGAGCAGTTCTTC. Residues: CASSPQVFDEQFF. The rearrangement joins TRBV7-9 to TRBJ2-1; D gene uncertain. The germline V gene encodes CDR1 SEHNR and CDR2 FQNEAQ (reference sequence). V lost 5 bases and J lost 8, with 13 bases in between. The CDR3 contains 13 residues.

This clonotype was seen a handful of times. The genes are TRBV20-1 and TRBJ2-1, with TRBD2 as a possible D gene (5 bases). The ends were cut back, 6 bases at V and 4 bases at J, with 10 bases in the middle. The CDR3 loop spans 12 amino acids. Germline V gene sequence: CDR1 DFQATT, CDR2 SNEGSKA (reference sequence). The CDR3 DNA reads TGCAGTGCGATCGGACTGTACAATGAGCAGTTCTTC. Its protein product is CSAIGLYNEQFF.

CDR3 DNA sequence: TGTGCCAGCAGTTTCGGGGAGGCAGGAGAGACCCAGTACTTC. Translated, it gives CASSFGEAGETQYF. V usage is TRBV12-3 or TRBV12-4 and J usage is TRBJ2-5, with TRBD2 as a possible D gene (6 bases). The V and J ends lost 3 bases and 4 bases respectively, with 12 bases between them. The CDR3 contains 14 residues.

The chain recombines TRBV29-1 with TRBJ2-7; tentatively, D is TRBD2 (5 bases). Trimming pared 5 bases from V and 7 bases from J, leaving 9 bases between. Germline lookup yields CDR1 SQVTM and CDR2 ANQGSEA. This CDR3 contains 10 residues. For the CDR3, the DNA is TGCAGCGTTAGTACGGGGGAGCAGTACTTC. This encodes CSVSTGEQYF.

This clonotype has at least ten counts. The V gene is TRBV20-1, the J gene TRBJ1-1; TRBD1 agrees at 7 bases. V was pared by 6 bases and J by 5 bases, with 12 bases of the junction left unmatched. CDR1 and CDR2 from the germline V gene are DFQATT and SNEGSKA (reference sequence). CDR3 length: 14 residues. CDR3 coding DNA: TGCAGTGCGGTAACAGGGGTGGATAATACTGAAGCTTTCTTT. Amino acids: CSAVTGVDNTEAFF.

The chain recombines TRBV6-5 with TRBJ2-7, with 10 bases matching TRBD1. Germline V gene sequence: CDR1 MNHEY, CDR2 SVGAGI. The CDR3 totals 13 residues. The trim removed 4 bases at V and 5 bases at J, leaving 2 bases unmatched. The CDR3 loop reads CASSSDRGDEQYF. The CDR3, as DNA: TGTGCCAGCAGTTCGGACAGGGGGGACGAGCAGTACTTC.

The chain links TRBV29-1 to TRBJ1-2; a possible D gene is TRBD1 (5 bases). Germline V gene lookup returns CDR1 SQVTM and CDR2 ANQGSEA. V lost 3 bases and J 3 bases, leaving 14 bases between the germline ends. This CDR3 spans 14 amino acids. The CDR3 protein is CSVERWGGDYGYTF. The CDR3, as DNA: TGCAGCGTTGAGCGGTGGGGGGGGGACTATGGCTACACCTTC.

This clonotype has only a few counts. V gene TRBV5-1 combines with J gene TRBJ2-7, with 8 bases lining up with TRBD1. CDR3 length: 15 amino acids. V was pared by 3 bases and J by 7 bases, with 12 bases of the junction left unmatched. Germline V CDR1 and CDR2: SGHRS, YFSETQ. The DNA of the CDR3 is TGCGCCAGCAGCTACGAGACAGGGGCCCGTAGGGAGCAGTACTTC. Protein sequence: CASSYETGARREQYF.

V usage is TRBV20-1 and J usage is TRBJ2-5, with 10 bases that match TRBD2. The CDR3 loop spans 15 amino acids. V lost 5 bases to trimming and J lost 4 bases; unmatched junction nucleotides: 10. Germline lookup yields CDR1 DFQATT and CDR2 SNEGSKA (reference sequence). The CDR3 reads CSALALAGRTETQYF. The CDR3 nucleotides are TGCAGTGCTCTGGCACTAGCGGGGCGCACAGAGACCCAGTACTTC.